One and the same sample provided the 14 T cell receptor beta chains below, sequenced in a study of Graves' ophthalmopathy and Graves' hyperthyroidism. Investigators amplified TCR beta CDR3 regions from RNA transcripts. Second-round multiplex PCR followed a first-round RT-PCR using HTBI primers. One entry per CDR3 protein results from TCRdb running MiXCR on the multiplex PCR reads. Altogether approximately 480,000 distinct CDR3 sequences are present, 13% to 15% being singletons, with the ten largest covering 8% to 10%. Sequencing used blood. These receptors were obtained from a woman aged 25-40 years with Graves' ophthalmopathy.

This clonotype was seen a few times. The chain has TRBV7-8 and TRBJ1-1; 10 bases agree with TRBD1. In germline, CDR1 is SGHVS, CDR2 FQNEAQ. There are 15 residues in the CDR3. With V trimmed by 2 bases and J by 4 bases, 4 bases remained unmatched. In DNA, the CDR3 is TGTGCCAGCAGCTTACACCGGGACAGGGGCACTGAAGCTTTCTTT. The encoded protein is CASSLHRDRGTEAFF.

The table lists this clonotype with many counts. This chain uses TRBV12-3 or TRBV12-4 with TRBJ2-5; possible D gene TRBD2, 5 bases. Trimming took 5 bases from V and 0 from J, leaving 10 bases between them. The CDR3 covers 14 residues. The CDR3 nucleotides read TGTGCCAGCAGTCCACTCGGGGACCAAGAGACCCAGTACTTC. This translates into CASSPLGDQETQYF.

The chain couples TRBV7-2 to TRBJ1-2, with D perhaps matching TRBD1 (5 bases). This CDR3 spans 15 amino acids. Trimming shortened V by 3 bases and J by 1 base, and 12 bases separated the two germline ends. Germline assignment: CDR1 SGHTA and CDR2 FQGNSA. CDR3 bases: TGTGCCAGCAGCTTGTACAACGGGGGTAACTATGGCTACACCTTC. Translation: CASSLYNGGNYGYTF.

There are many counts of this clonotype. The genes are TRBV7-2 and TRBJ1-2; D unclear. V dropped 5 bases and J dropped 1 base, with 8 bases sitting between them. Germline CDR1 SGHTA, CDR2 FQGNSA. The CDR3 extends over 13 amino acids. CDR3 DNA: TGTGCCAGCAGCCCAGACGTTAACTATGGCTACACCTTC. Translated: CASSPDVNYGYTF.

The sample holds many counts of this clonotype. The chain joins TRBV6-1 to TRBJ1-2, with D possibly matching TRBD1 (5 bases). V was pared by 3 bases and J by 4 bases, with 9 bases between. The CDR3 is 13 amino acids. Per the germline V gene, CDR1 is MNHNS and CDR2 is SASEGT. In nucleotides, the CDR3 is TGTGCCAGCAGTGACTGGGGACTCTATGGCTACACCTTC. As protein: CASSDWGLYGYTF.

There are many counts of this clonotype. The V call is TRBV11-2, the J call TRBJ1-2; D gene uncertain. This CDR3 has 15 amino acids. The germline V gene has CDR1 SGHAT and CDR2 FQNNGV. Trimming took 0 bases from V and 6 from J, leaving 14 bases between them. The CDR3 DNA sequence: TGTGCCAGCAGCTTAGATTCAGGTTCATACAATGGCTACACCTTC. Protein sequence: CASSLDSGSYNGYTF.

Ten or more counts support this clonotype. This rearrangement joins TRBV5-1 to TRBJ2-7; D possibly corresponds to TRBD2 (6 bases). Germline CDR1 reads SGHRS; CDR2 reads YFSETQ. This CDR3 is 18 amino acids long. The V gene lost 0 bases and the J gene lost 0 bases, with 19 bases spanning the gap. In DNA form, the CDR3 reads TGCGCCAGCAGCTTGGGGCGTCAACGGCAGGACTACTCCTACGAGCAGTACTTC. Encoded protein: CASSLGRQRQDYSYEQYF.

In the case of this clonotype: An end of the junction differs from the germline gene, which may be a read error. The V gene is TRBV4-1, the J gene TRBJ1-5; 10 positions match TRBD1. Germline CDR1 is MGHRA and CDR2 is YSYEKL. The CDR3 sequence is 15 residues long. CDR3 in amino acids: CASSQAGTGAGPQRF. CDR3 sequence (DNA): TGCGCCAGCAGCCAAGCAGGGACAGGGGCCGGTCCCCAGCGTTTT.

The gene calls are TRBV10-1 and TRBJ2-5; a possible D gene is TRBD2 (5 bases). This CDR3 is 16 amino acids long. V lost 8 bases, J lost 0 bases, and 19 bases lay in between. CDR1 is WNHNN and CDR2 is SYGVQD in the germline V gene (reference sequence). CDR3 region: CASSPWRAFNQETQYF. For the CDR3, the DNA is TGCGCCAGCTCCCCGTGGCGGGCATTCAACCAAGAGACCCAGTACTTC.

As regards this clonotype: The junction departs from germline at one end; a sequencing error may be responsible. The chain couples TRBV10-3 to TRBJ2-5; possibly TRBD2 for D (5 bases). Germline loops: CDR1 ENHRY, CDR2 SYGVKD. This CDR3 is built from 17 residues. CDR3 protein: CTISEGQTLFDERDQYF. CDR3 in DNA: TGTACCATCAGTGAAGGCCAGACTCTTTTTGACGAGAGGGACCAGTACTTC.

This clonotype appeared many times. V usage is TRBV6-1 and J usage is TRBJ1-1; D unclear. CDR1 is MNHNS and CDR2 is SASEGT in the germline V gene. The ends were cut back, 1 base at V and 8 bases at J, with 14 bases in the middle. The CDR3 runs to 14 residues. The CDR3 protein is CASSEGSKDLEAFF. Written as DNA, the CDR3 is TGTGCCAGCAGTGAAGGGTCAAAGGACCTCGAAGCTTTCTTT.

This clonotype was seen at least ten times. A much larger clone differs by one base, so this may be a read error. CDR3 residues: CASSIDSYEQYF. The CDR3 nucleotides are TGTGCCAGCAGCATCGACAGCTACGAGCAGTACTTC. The chain joins TRBV7-9 to TRBJ2-7; possibly TRBD1 for D (5 bases). Trimming stripped 5 bases from V and 3 bases from J, with 8 bases between. Germline V lookup: CDR1 SEHNR, CDR2 FQNEAQ (reference sequence). There are 12 residues in the CDR3.

In its sample, this clonotype was seen many times. This chain joins TRBV12-3 or TRBV12-4 and TRBJ2-7, with D possibly TRBD1 on 5 matching bases. This CDR3 is built from 13 residues. V lost 2 bases, J lost 6 bases, and 11 bases lay in between. The CDR3 here is CASSLLRGTEQYF. In DNA, the CDR3 is TGTGCCAGCAGTTTATTAAGGGGAACCGAGCAGTACTTC.

This clonotype was observed at least ten times. This chain joins TRBV6-1 and TRBJ1-5, with unresolved D. The CDR3 is 14 residues long. The germline CDR1 and CDR2 sequences are MNHNS and SASEGT. With 2 bases removed from V and 1 base from J, the gap between germline ends came to 6 bases. The chain's CDR3 is CASSEWGSNQPQHF. The CDR3 DNA follows: TGTGCCAGCAGTGAATGGGGAAGCAATCAGCCCCAGCATTTT.